A single sample is the source of the 9 T cell receptor beta chains below, sequenced in a study of beta chain features in type 1 diabetes. As every portion of the isolated RNA was reverse transcribed, the sequencing read expressed TCRB transcripts. Using immunoSEQ multiplex PCR, the repertoire was profiled, and TCRdb retains in-frame clones only, with some absent. Among hundreds of thousands of clones listed, approximately 12% were seen once. The source material was naive CD4+ T cells from blood. These receptors all come from a man aged 18 to 35 in good health.

The V call is TRBV10-3, the J call TRBJ2-7; tentatively, D is TRBD1 (7 bases). V was clipped by 0 bases and J by 1 base, with 10 bases between them. Germline CDR1 is ENHRY and CDR2 is SYGVKD. The CDR3 is 15 amino acids. CDR3 residues: CAISESAGGSYEQYF. DNA for the CDR3: TGTGCCATCAGTGAGTCGGCAGGGGGGTCCTACGAGCAGTACTTC.

The chain uses TRBV5-4 and TRBJ1-3, with 7 bases identical to TRBD1. CDR3 length equals 15 residues. With 2 bases clipped from V and 3 bases from J, the junction kept 5 bases outside the gene matches. Per the germline V gene, CDR1 is SGHNT and CDR2 is YYREEE (reference sequence). This CDR3 is CASSFNRGSGNTIYF. The CDR3 bases are TGTGCCAGCAGCTTCAACAGGGGTAGTGGAAACACCATATATTTT.

In this sample, this clone turned up a few times. This chain joins TRBV4-3 and TRBJ1-1, with 10 nucleotides matching TRBD1. V was clipped by 3 bases and J by 7 bases; unmatched bases: 14. The CDR3 spans 17 residues. The germline CDR1 and CDR2 sequences are LGHNA and YSLEER. DNA of the CDR3: TGCGCCAGCAGCCAGGGACAGGGGAAGATGGATGTTGTTGAAGCTTTCTTT. Translation: CASSQGQGKMDVVEAFF.

The sample holds one count of this clone. V and J are TRBV5-1 and TRBJ2-5, with D perhaps TRBD1 (5 bases). The CDR3 spans 13 residues. Trimming left V 2 bases short and J 5 bases short, with 10 bases between. Germline V gives CDR1 SGHRS, CDR2 YFSETQ. CDR3 residues: CASSLGEGETQYF. CDR3 nucleotide sequence: TGCGCCAGCAGCTTAGGGGAAGGGGAGACCCAGTACTTC. The variable domain in full, with the rest retrieved from reference TRBV5-1 and TRBJ2-5, is KAGVTQTPRYLIKTRGQQVTLSCSPISGHRSVSWYQQTPGQGLQFLFEYFSETQRNKGNFPGRFSGRQFSNSRSEMNVSTLELGDSALYLCASSLGEGETQYFGPGTRLLVL.

The chain links TRBV9 to TRBJ1-6; D remains ambiguous. From germline, CDR1 is SGDLS and CDR2 YYNGEE. Deletions cut 0 bases from V and 3 bases from J, with 13 bases between. There are 17 residues in the CDR3. The CDR3 DNA follows: TGTGCCAGCAGCGTAGCTACGCGGGCAGACTATAATTCACCCCTCCACTTT. Its translation: CASSVATRADYNSPLHF. Full variable domain (rest looked up from reference TRBV9 and TRBJ1-6): DSGVTQTPKHLITATGQRVTLRCSPRSGDLSVYWYQQSLDQGLQFLIQYYNGEERAKGNILERFSAQQFPDLHSELNLSSLELGDSALYFCASSVATRADYNSPLHFGNGTRLTVT.

The CDR3 sequence: CASSHGGSYNEQFF. The DNA of the CDR3 is TGTGCCAGCAGCCACGGAGGTTCCTACAATGAGCAGTTCTTC. The rearrangement uses TRBV21-1 and TRBJ2-1; the table names TRBD2, a call not compared with the DNA. TRBV21-1 is classified as a pseudogene. CDR3 length equals 14 residues.

In this sample, this clone turned up a few times. The V call is TRBV28, the J call TRBJ1-6, with a possible D match to TRBD1 (6 bases). The germline CDR1 and CDR2 sequences are MDHEN and SYDVKM. This CDR3 region has 14 residues. V gave up 2 bases and J gave up 10 bases, with 12 bases separating them. CDR3 region: CASSLHRVPSPLHF. The CDR3 nucleotides read TGTGCCAGCAGTTTACACAGGGTACCCTCACCCCTCCACTTT.

The chain is built from TRBV2 and TRBJ2-3; D remains ambiguous. Germline V gene data show CDR1 as SNHLY and CDR2 as FYNNEI. Trimming cost V 4 bases and J 4 bases, with 15 bases left between them. The CDR3 loop spans 15 amino acids. The CDR3 loop is CASSVSGNLADTQYF. The CDR3 bases are TGTGCCAGCAGTGTGTCAGGAAATTTAGCAGATACGCAGTATTTT.

The V call is TRBV7-8, the J call TRBJ2-7; 7 bases match TRBD2. CDR3 length: 15 residues. Germline CDR1 is SGHVS and CDR2 is FQNEAQ. Trimming at V came to 5 bases and at J to 4 bases, leaving 11 bases not matched to a gene. In nucleotides, the CDR3 is TGTGCCAGCAGCCCTGCGCCGCGCGGGAGATACGAGCAGTACTTC. It encodes CASSPAPRGRYEQYF.